The rows below give T cell receptor beta chains drawn from one sample of a study of blood T cell repertoires in COVID-19. Only in-frame clones appear in the TCRdb table, and some are missing; sequencing was by immunoSEQ multiplex PCR. There are more than 200,000 clones in the sample; around 89% occur only once, and approximately 1.7% lies in the top ten. Sequenced material: peripheral blood. All receptors come from a man between 65 and 85 years old with acute or convalescent COVID-19. CDR3s include the opening cysteine and the closing phenylalanine or tryptophan. The D gene is left open where the match is weak.

V gene,D gene,CDR3 protein
TRBV18,TRBD1,CASSPTGTGAGNTIYF
TRBV5-1,TRBD1,CASGTDHSGNTIYF
TRBV10-3,TRBD1,CAISTGQGKYEQYF
TRBV11-2,TRBD2,CASGQTSGSHYNEQFF
TRBV14,TRBD1,CASSPGTGFEGIYGYTF
TRBV9,-,CASSVQGTMNTEAFF
TRBV6-5,TRBD1,CATTGGEGSPLHF
TRBV5-1,-,CASSLTGNNQPQHF
TRBV3-1/TRBV3-2,TRBD2,CASSQEWKAGWADTQYF
TRBV5-1,TRBD2,CASSFRTSGRATSYNEQFF
TRBV24-1,-,CATSASGRTDTQYF
TRBV27,TRBD1,CASRIQGRNTEAFF
TRBV6-5,-,CASNRERDTGGYTF
TRBV7-9,TRBD1,CASSLFPDRNNYGYTF
TRBV30,TRBD2,CAWSVRSTSKEFF
TRBV19,TRBD1,CASSFIGQEANYGYTF
TRBV7-9,TRBD1,CASSSTGGKEQYF
TRBV3-1/TRBV3-2,-,CASSQFGETQYF
TRBV21-1,-,CASSKAPAGEETQYF
TRBV7-3,-,CASSPQAGSVGEQFF
TRBV7-2,TRBD1,CASSLNRGQETQYF
TRBV19,TRBD1,CASSIDGQGVSNQPQHF
TRBV5-6,TRBD2,CASSSLSSGLAGLNEQFF
TRBV6-6,-,CASSYRQDSRNTEAFF
TRBV6-5,-,CATQDNPYEQYF